The 27 T cell receptor beta chains reported below all come from one sample, sequenced in a study of CD8 T cells in Susac syndrome. Reverse transcription of roughly 0.45 to 1 ug RNA was performed with random hexamers. TCRdb reanalysed the immunoSEQ multiplex PCR reads using MiXCR and keeps one entry per CDR3 protein. The sample includes 100,000 to 150,000 distinct CDR3 sequences, 90% to 95% seen only once; the top ten take approximately 0.2%. Sequenced input: CD8+ T cells from PBMCs. These TCRs come from a human donor with Susac syndrome.

V gene TRBV4-1 combines with J gene TRBJ1-5; D unclear. Germline lookup yields CDR1 MGHRA and CDR2 YSYEKL. V lost 0 bases and J 6 bases, leaving 12 bases between the germline ends. CDR3 length equals 15 residues. CDR3 DNA: TGCGCCAGCAGCCAAGATGCCGGGTCGAGTCAGCCCCAGCATTTT. This sequence encodes CASSQDAGSSQPQHF.

This clonotype was counted only a few times. J is TRBJ2-7 and V is TRBV9; 7 positions match TRBD1. CDR3 size: 14 residues. The germline gives CDR1 SGDLS, CDR2 YYNGEE. J gave up 3 bases and V 0 bases, and 3 bases lay outside the gene matches. In DNA form, the CDR3 reads TGTGCCAGCAGCGTAGCCACAGGGGTCTACGAGCAGTACTTC. Residues: CASSVATGVYEQYF. Looking up the rest from reference TRBV9 and TRBJ2-7 gives the full variable domain: DSGVTQTPKHLITATGQRVTLRCSPRSGDLSVYWYQQSLDQGLQFLIQYYNGEERAKGNILERFSAQQFPDLHSELNLSSLELGDSALYFCASSVATGVYEQYFGPGTRLTVT.

V is TRBV7-9 and J is TRBJ2-7; D might be TRBD1 or TRBD2, each matching 6 bases. CDR1 SEHNR and CDR2 FQNEAQ come from the germline V gene (reference sequence). There are 14 residues in the CDR3. Trimming removed 5 bases at V and 3 bases at J, with 14 bases between. The CDR3 sequence is CASSPRGLHYEQYF. DNA of the CDR3: TGTGCCAGCAGCCCCCGGGGGCTTCACTACGAGCAGTACTTC. Variable domain in full (rest from reference TRBV7-9 and TRBJ2-7): DTGVSQNPRHKITKRGQNVTFRCDPISEHNRLYWYRQTLGQGPEFLTYFQNEAQLEKSRLLSDRFSAERPKGSFSTLEIQRTEQGDSAMYLCASSPRGLHYEQYFGPGTRLTVT.

This sequence joins TRBV28 and TRBJ2-7; no definite D call. The CDR3 covers 12 residues. Per the germline V gene, CDR1 is MDHEN and CDR2 is SYDVKM. V lost 2 bases to trimming and J lost 4 bases, with 6 bases between them. CDR3 coding DNA: TGTGCCAGCAGTTTAACTGAATACGAGCAGTACTTC. Protein: CASSLTEYEQYF.

The chain links TRBV18 to TRBJ2-5; the match to TRBD2 covers 13 bases. This CDR3 spans 17 amino acids. The V and J ends lost 3 bases and 0 bases, in that order; junction bases with no gene match: 4. Germline CDR1 reads KGHSH; CDR2 reads LQKENI. The CDR3 is CASSPVGLAGDQETQYF. CDR3 sequence (DNA): TGTGCCAGCTCACCCGTCGGACTAGCGGGGGACCAAGAGACCCAGTACTTC. Full variable domain (outside the CDR3, taken from reference TRBV18 and TRBJ2-5): NAGVMQNPRHLVRRRGQEARLRCSPMKGHSHVYWYRQLPEEGLKFMVYLQKENIIDESGMPKERFSAEFPKEGPSILRIQQVVRGDSAAYFCASSPVGLAGDQETQYFGPGTRLLVL.

This chain joins TRBV15 and TRBJ2-1; 7 bases map to TRBD2. Germline trimming cut 0 bases from V and 0 bases from J; bases unmatched to any gene: 2. The CDR3 has 16 amino acids. Germline V CDR1 and CDR2: LNHNV, YYDKDF (reference sequence). The CDR3: CATSRETGGSYNEQFF. The CDR3 DNA reads TGTGCCACCAGCAGAGAAACGGGGGGCTCCTACAATGAGCAGTTCTTC. Combining the CDR3 with reference TRBV15 and TRBJ2-1 gives the whole variable domain DAMVIQNPRYQVTQFGKPVTLSCSQTLNHNVMYWYQQKSSQAPKLLFHYYDKDFNNEADTPDNFQSRRPNTSFCFLDIRSPGLGDTAMYLCATSRETGGSYNEQFFGPGTRLTVL.

The chain recombines TRBV20-1 with TRBJ1-1, with unresolved D. Trimming removed 0 bases at V and 1 base at J, with 15 bases between. The germline V gene has CDR1 DFQATT and CDR2 SNEGSKA (reference sequence). CDR3 size: 16 residues. CDR3 amino acids: CSARDDRNSENTEAFF. The CDR3 region has the DNA TGCAGTGCTAGAGACGACCGGAACAGTGAGAACACTGAAGCTTTCTTT.

The gene calls are TRBV6-5 and TRBJ1-1; D gene unclear. This CDR3 region has 14 residues. Germline assignment: CDR1 MNHEY and CDR2 SVGAGI. V shed 0 bases and J shed 0 bases, with 5 bases lying between them. Here the CDR3 reads CASSYSGLNTEAFF. Here the CDR3 DNA reads TGTGCCAGCAGTTACTCCGGGTTGAACACTGAAGCTTTCTTT.

This sequence joins TRBV12-3 or TRBV12-4 and TRBJ2-3; D is ambiguous. The V end was cut by 3 bases, the J end by 6 bases, with 10 bases between. CDR3 length: 13 residues. Written as DNA, the CDR3 is TGTGCCAGCAGTTTTGGACCCCCGGATACGCAGTATTTT. The encoded protein is CASSFGPPDTQYF.

The chain employs TRBV12-3 or TRBV12-4 and TRBJ1-1; unclear D gene. The CDR3 is 12 amino acids. V lost 8 bases to trimming and J lost 1 base, with 8 bases between them. Here the CDR3 reads CASGPGNTEAFF. CDR3 sequence (DNA): TGTGCCAGCGGGCCCGGGAACACTGAAGCTTTCTTT.

The CDR3: CASSFGETWLGELFF. The CDR3 DNA is TGTGCCAGCAGTTTCGGAGAAACTTGGCTCGGGGAGCTGTTTTTT. The V and J genes are TRBV12-3 or TRBV12-4 and TRBJ2-2; D ambiguous. Between the trimmed V and J ends, which lost 3 bases and 7 bases, there was a span of 15 bases. CDR3 size: 15 residues.

V gene TRBV20-1 combines with J gene TRBJ2-7; possibly TRBD1 for D (5 bases). Per germline, CDR1 DFQATT and CDR2 SNEGSKA (reference sequence). The V end lost 7 bases, the J end lost 3 bases, and 13 bases lay between the germline ends. CDR3 length: 12 residues. The CDR3 loop reads CSGVDNLYEQYF. Here the CDR3 DNA reads TGCAGTGGAGTGGACAACCTCTACGAGCAGTACTTC.

The chain is built from TRBV30 and TRBJ1-1; no clear D gene. Trimming shortened V by 1 base and J by 0 bases, and 6 bases separated the two germline ends. The germline V gene encodes CDR1 GTSNPN and CDR2 SVGIG (reference sequence). The CDR3 is made up of 13 amino acids. CDR3 residues: CAWSGVMNTEAFF. The CDR3 nucleotides are TGTGCCTGGAGTGGGGTAATGAACACTGAAGCTTTCTTT.

The chain joins TRBV15 to TRBJ2-1; 11 bases align to TRBD2. CDR1 is LNHNV and CDR2 is YYDKDF in the germline V gene (reference sequence). Germline trimming cut 5 bases from V and 4 bases from J; bases unmatched to any gene: 1. The CDR3 contains 14 residues. CDR3 sequence: CATSRTSGYNEQFF. Here the CDR3 DNA reads TGTGCCACCAGCCGGACTAGCGGGTACAATGAGCAGTTCTTC. Full variable domain (remainder filled in from reference TRBV15 and TRBJ2-1): DAMVIQNPRYQVTQFGKPVTLSCSQTLNHNVMYWYQQKSSQAPKLLFHYYDKDFNNEADTPDNFQSRRPNTSFCFLDIRSPGLGDTAMYLCATSRTSGYNEQFFGPGTRLTVL.

CDR3 sequence (DNA): TGCGCCAGCAGCCATAGCCGGGACAGGGCAACCTACGAGCAGTACTTC. Translated: CASSHSRDRATYEQYF. The rearrangement joins TRBV4-1 to TRBJ2-7; 9 bases align to TRBD1. The germline V gene has CDR1 MGHRA and CDR2 YSYEKL. The CDR3 has 16 amino acids. The V and J ends lost 3 bases and 2 bases, in that order; junction bases with no gene match: 8.

The CDR3 nucleotides read TGTGCCAGCAGTGAGGCTGATGGGGCAGGGGTTTTGTTCTTC. Encoded protein: CASSEADGAGVLFF. The chain joins TRBV6-4 to TRBJ2-1; D might be TRBD1 (6 bases). The CDR3 totals 14 residues. Germline V gives CDR1 MRHNA, CDR2 SNTAGT. V lost 3 bases, J lost 15 bases, and 21 bases lay in between.

The chain employs TRBV27 and TRBJ2-2, with D uncertain. This CDR3 comprises 17 residues. V was shortened by 5 bases and J by 0 bases, with 16 bases between the two germline ends. Germline V lookup: CDR1 MNHEY, CDR2 SMNVEV (reference sequence). Written as DNA, the CDR3 is TGTGCCAGCAGTCCCCCCTTGGGCACGACGAACACCGGGGAGCTGTTTTTT. As protein: CASSPPLGTTNTGELFF.

The chain couples TRBV6-6 to TRBJ2-1; 9 bases are shared with TRBD1. This CDR3 is built from 15 residues. CDR1 MNHNY and CDR2 SVGAGI come from the germline V gene (reference sequence). The trim removed 4 bases at V and 8 bases at J, leaving 9 bases unmatched. The CDR3 region has the DNA TGTGCCAGCAGTTGGGGACAGGGCAATTCCGATGAGCAGTTCTTC. Translated: CASSWGQGNSDEQFF.

The chain recombines TRBV7-2 with TRBJ2-7; unclear D gene. CDR3 size: 12 residues. Trimming pared 1 base from V and 9 bases from J, leaving 10 bases between. From germline, CDR1 is SGHTA and CDR2 FQGNSA. The CDR3 DNA is TGTGCCAGCAGCTTAGACCCGGCGGCGCAGTACTTC. Translating it yields CASSLDPAAQYF. Full variable domain (rest looked up from reference TRBV7-2 and TRBJ2-7): GAGVSQSPSNKVTEKGKDVELRCDPISGHTALYWYRQSLGQGLEFLIYFQGNSAPDKSGLPSDRFSAERTGGSVSTLTIQRTQQEDSAVYLCASSLDPAAQYFGPGTRLTVT.

The chain joins TRBV20-1 to TRBJ1-1; 7 nucleotides line up with TRBD1. CDR1 and CDR2 (germline): DFQATT, SNEGSKA (reference sequence). The CDR3 extends over 13 amino acids. The CDR3 here is CRRDSQMNTEAFF. CDR3 bases: TGCAGGCGGGACAGTCAAATGAACACTGAAGCTTTCTTT.

The chain couples TRBV5-6 to TRBJ2-5; 7 positions match TRBD1. The trim removed 3 bases at V and 2 bases at J, leaving 4 bases unmatched. CDR1 SGHDT and CDR2 YYEEEE come from the germline V gene. The CDR3 spans 14 residues. The CDR3, as DNA: TGTGCCAGCAGCTGGGGGACAGTACAAGAGACCCAGTACTTC. It specifies CASSWGTVQETQYF.

The V gene is TRBV11-2, the J gene TRBJ2-7; TRBD1 or TRBD2 may be the D gene (6 bases each). V gave up 1 base and J gave up 3 bases, with 13 bases separating them. The length of the CDR3 is 15 residues. Per germline, CDR1 SGHAT and CDR2 FQNNGV. As DNA, the CDR3 is TGTGCCAGCAGCTTAGCTCGTGGAGGGGGCTACGAGCAGTACTTC. As protein: CASSLARGGGYEQYF.

V usage is TRBV9 and J usage is TRBJ2-1; 7 nucleotides line up with TRBD2. Germline CDR1 SGDLS, CDR2 YYNGEE. The trim removed 5 bases at V and 5 bases at J, leaving 4 bases unmatched. The CDR3 extends over 13 amino acids. The CDR3 reads CASRASGNNEQFF. The CDR3 bases are TGTGCCAGCAGGGCTAGCGGAAACAATGAGCAGTTCTTC.

The chain carries TRBV30 and TRBJ1-1; D is unresolved. The CDR3 extends over 12 amino acids. CDR1 and CDR2 (germline): GTSNPN, SVGIG (reference sequence). V lost 5 bases, J lost 6 bases, and 13 bases lay in between. CDR3 nucleotides: TGTGCCTGGCAACGGACTAGGCCTGAAGCTTTCTTT. It is translated as CAWQRTRPEAFF.

The rearrangement joins TRBV12-5 to TRBJ2-2; TRBD1 is a possible D gene (5 bases). The germline V gene has CDR1 LGHNT and CDR2 FRNRAP. The CDR3 has 14 amino acids. The V and J ends lost 9 bases and 2 bases respectively, with 13 bases between them. The CDR3 DNA reads as TGTGCTAGCGCAGGGTCCCTCAACACCGGGGAGCTGTTTTTT. Encoded protein: CASAGSLNTGELFF.

The chain is built from TRBV27 and TRBJ2-3; 7 bases are a match to TRBD2. J gave up 1 base and V 5 bases, and 6 bases lay outside the gene matches. The CDR3 has 15 amino acids. Germline V CDR1 and CDR2: MNHEY, SMNVEV (reference sequence). The CDR3 region is CASSIAAGGTDTQYF. CDR3 DNA sequence: TGTGCCAGCAGTATCGCGGCGGGGGGCACAGATACGCAGTATTTT.

The chain employs TRBV12-3 or TRBV12-4 and TRBJ2-2; TRBD2 matches 14 bases. With 4 bases clipped from V and 6 bases from J, the junction kept 4 bases outside the gene matches. This CDR3 is built from 16 residues. CDR3: CASSSPGLAGAGELFF. DNA for the CDR3: TGTGCCAGCAGTTCACCGGGACTAGCGGGAGCCGGGGAGCTGTTTTTT.